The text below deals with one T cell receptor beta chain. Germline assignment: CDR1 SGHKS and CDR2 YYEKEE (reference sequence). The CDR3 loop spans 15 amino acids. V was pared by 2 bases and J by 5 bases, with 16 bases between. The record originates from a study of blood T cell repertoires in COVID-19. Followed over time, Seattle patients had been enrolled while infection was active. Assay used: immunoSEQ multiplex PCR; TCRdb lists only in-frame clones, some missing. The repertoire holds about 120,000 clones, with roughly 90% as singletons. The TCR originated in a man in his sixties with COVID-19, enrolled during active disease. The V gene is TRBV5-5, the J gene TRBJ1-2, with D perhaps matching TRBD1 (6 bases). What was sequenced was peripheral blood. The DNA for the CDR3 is TGTGCCAGCAGCTTCACTGGGGGCGTCCTTTATGGCTACACCTTC. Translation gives CASSFTGGVLYGYTF.